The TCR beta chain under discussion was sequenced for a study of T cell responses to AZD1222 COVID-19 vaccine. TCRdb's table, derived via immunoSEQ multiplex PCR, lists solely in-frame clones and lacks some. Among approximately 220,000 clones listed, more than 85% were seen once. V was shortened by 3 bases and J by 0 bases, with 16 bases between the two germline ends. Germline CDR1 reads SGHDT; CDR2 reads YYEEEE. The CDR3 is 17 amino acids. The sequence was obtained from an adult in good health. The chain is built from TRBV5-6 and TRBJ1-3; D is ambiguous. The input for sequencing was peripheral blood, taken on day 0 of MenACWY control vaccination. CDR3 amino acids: CASSSPADIHSGNTIYF. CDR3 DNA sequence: TGTGCCAGCAGCTCCCCGGCCGACATCCACTCTGGAAACACCATATATTTT.